Described below is a single T cell receptor (beta chain) sequence and its context. As yet, its antigen is unknown. V was cut by 5 bases and J by 2 bases, with 13 bases left in between. Per the germline V gene, CDR1 is SGHTA and CDR2 is FQGNSA. This CDR3 is 14 amino acids long. This sample was taken from a study of shared clonotypes between healthy human individuals. Study outcomes and limitations: Generally, naive subsets came out with larger estimated richness than memory subsets. Deeper or shallower sequencing was expected to change how clonotypes are shared among donors.

Naive CD8 cells comprised CD45RO-negative, CCR7-positively selected cells, excluding terminally differentiated effector memory CD45RA+ cells. The input for sorted-subset replicate PCRs was around 0.2 ug DNA, 25,000 to 30,000 T cell genomes. Sequencing was performed with immunoSEQ multiplex PCR; in TCRdb, only in-frame clones are kept and a portion is missing. The sample has around 2,000,000 clones; just under 95% are singletons. The sample consisted of naive CD8+ T cells sorted from blood. The clonotype comes from a young man in good health. V is TRBV7-2 and J is TRBJ2-7, with D hard to call. The CDR3 spells CASSPRGTTYEQYF. CDR3 nucleotides: TGTGCCAGCAGCCCGCGTGGCACCACCTACGAGCAGTACTTC.